Here is one T cell receptor beta chain with its context. This specimen comes from a study of blood T cell repertoires in COVID-19. Study-wide background: Sources were T cells, B-cell-depleted T cells, or PBMCs; the material itself was cDNA or gDNA.

Germline V gene sequence: CDR1 SGHVS, CDR2 FNYEAQ. Trimming pared 1 base from V and 4 bases from J, leaving 10 bases between. The CDR3 totals 14 residues. Under the authors' procedure: Counts of nucleated cells, estimated from reference gene primer amplification, were obtained. Sequenced by immunoSEQ multiplex PCR; TCRdb stores in-frame clones only, minus some. Clone size and the V and J calls come from that table; the DNA yielded D and trimming. This sample has approximately 150,000 clones, with around 83% found just once. Seattle's enrolled individuals joined amid active infection and were then monitored longitudinally.

The chain links TRBV7-6 to TRBJ1-1; TRBD1 might be the D (6 bases). The sample consisted of peripheral blood. This TCR was sampled from a woman between 50 and 59 years old with COVID-19, enrolled during active disease. CDR3 sequence (DNA): TGTGCCAGCAGCTTAGTACAGGGTGGCACTGAAGCTTTCTTT. Translated: CASSLVQGGTEAFF.